These 27 T cell receptor beta chains came from one sample sequenced in a study of T cell responses to AZD1222 COVID-19 vaccine. Some clones are missing from TCRdb's copy, which holds only in-frame ones; the method was immunoSEQ multiplex PCR. Of 150,000 to 200,000 clones listed, approximately 87% were seen once; the top ten hold 2.5% to 3%. The specimen comprised peripheral blood, sampled on day 0 of MenACWY control vaccination. The receptor set was obtained from an adult in good health.

The J gene is TRBJ2-7, the V gene TRBV18, with a weak D call TRBD2 (6 bases). V was pared by 3 bases and J by 2 bases, with 8 bases between. The CDR3 is 13 residues long. Germline V gene data show CDR1 as KGHSH and CDR2 as LQKENI. CDR3 sequence (DNA): TGTGCCAGCTCACCGGGGGGTACCTACGAGCAGTACTTC. This translates into CASSPGGTYEQYF.

Here the CDR3 reads CASHGPGDEKLFF. CDR3 in DNA: TGTGCCAGCCACGGCCCCGGGGATGAAAAACTGTTTTTT. The V and J genes are TRBV6-5 and TRBJ1-4, with no clear D. Germline V lookup: CDR1 MNHEY, CDR2 SVGAGI. The CDR3 runs to 13 residues. V lost 8 bases and J 6 bases, leaving 13 bases between the germline ends.

The CDR3 coding sequence is TGTGCCAGCAGCTCCGGGGGTTTTAGCAATCAGCCCCAGCATTTT. It translates to CASSSGGFSNQPQHF. This sequence joins TRBV5-6 and TRBJ1-5; D perhaps matches TRBD1 (5 bases). The CDR3 is made up of 15 amino acids. The germline V gene has CDR1 SGHDT and CDR2 YYEEEE. V lost 3 bases and J lost 0, with 10 bases in between.

The chain has TRBV18 and TRBJ2-1, with D unclear. Between the trimmed V and J ends, which lost 2 bases and 5 bases, there was a span of 4 bases. The CDR3 is made up of 12 amino acids. Germline V CDR1 and CDR2: KGHSH, LQKENI. Here the CDR3 DNA reads TGTGCCAGCTCACCATTCCACAATGAGCAGTTCTTC. It is translated as CASSPFHNEQFF. The variable domain in full, with the rest retrieved from reference TRBV18 and TRBJ2-1, is NAGVMQNPRHLVRRRGQEARLRCSPMKGHSHVYWYRQLPEEGLKFMVYLQKENIIDESGMPKERFSAEFPKEGPSILRIQQVVRGDSAAYFCASSPFHNEQFFGPGTRLTVL.

V gene TRBV3-1 (or the pseudogene TRBV3-2) combines with J gene TRBJ1-2; D is possibly TRBD1 (5 bases). From germline, CDR1 is LGHDT and CDR2 YNNKEL (reference sequence). The CDR3 runs 17 residues. Trimming pared 1 base from V and 4 bases from J, leaving 19 bases between. The CDR3, as DNA: TGTGCCAGCAGCCAAGGGGCGCCTTTTGGGGGTAGCTATGGCTACACCTTC. Amino acid sequence: CASSQGAPFGGSYGYTF.

This chain uses TRBV4-3 with TRBJ2-7; possibly TRBD2 for D (7 bases). V dropped 0 bases and J dropped 3 bases, with 24 bases sitting between them. The CDR3 contains 19 residues. Germline V gives CDR1 LGHNA, CDR2 YSLEER. DNA for the CDR3: TGCGCCAGCAGCCAAGATCAGGAGGGACGGGGGGCTATATTCTACGAGCAGTACTTC. Its protein product is CASSQDQEGRGAIFYEQYF.

The chain combines TRBV11-2 with TRBJ2-1; either TRBD1 or TRBD2 may supply D (5 bases each). The length of the CDR3 is 15 residues. Germline lookup yields CDR1 SGHAT and CDR2 FQNNGV. V dropped 1 base and J dropped 0 bases, with 7 bases sitting between them. The CDR3 loop is CASSLGDVSYNEQFF. For the CDR3, the DNA is TGTGCCAGCAGCTTAGGGGACGTCTCCTACAATGAGCAGTTCTTC.

The genes are TRBV7-9 and TRBJ1-5; the D gene is possibly TRBD1 (5 bases). The CDR3 spans 16 residues. V was pared by 1 base and J by 7 bases, with 17 bases between. Germline V gives CDR1 SEHNR, CDR2 FQNEAQ (reference sequence). The CDR3 loop reads CASSLVLRDERQPQHF. In DNA form, the CDR3 reads TGTGCCAGCAGCTTAGTCCTAAGGGACGAACGGCAGCCCCAGCATTTT.

The J gene is TRBJ1-1, the V gene TRBV7-9, with D hard to call. The CDR3 covers 12 residues. With 5 bases removed from V and 7 bases from J, the gap between germline ends came to 11 bases. Germline values: CDR1 SEHNR, CDR2 FQNEAQ (reference sequence). DNA of the CDR3: TGTGCCAGCAGCCTGGCGGTAGATGAAGCTTTCTTT. This encodes CASSLAVDEAFF.

V and J are TRBV6-5 and TRBJ1-1, with 10 bases that match TRBD1. Trimming took 2 bases from V and 5 from J; bases not matched to a gene: 5. CDR1 and CDR2 (germline): MNHEY, SVGAGI. The CDR3 length is 15 residues. The CDR3 sequence: CASSYRWTGGTEAFF. CDR3 bases: TGTGCCAGCAGTTACCGATGGACAGGGGGGACTGAAGCTTTCTTT.

The chain links TRBV9 to TRBJ2-3, with 9 nucleotides matching TRBD1. V gave up 0 bases and J gave up 1 base; unmatched junction bases: 3. Germline CDR1 reads SGDLS; CDR2 reads YYNGEE. This CDR3 region has 16 residues. The CDR3 DNA reads as TGTGCCAGCAGCGTAGACGGGACAGGGCGCACAGATACGCAGTATTTT. It encodes CASSVDGTGRTDTQYF.

In its sample, this clone was seen once. The sample holds other DNA sequences that translate to the same CDR3. The chain carries TRBV7-3 and TRBJ2-1; D uncertain. The CDR3 is 13 residues long. Trimming cost V 0 bases and J 3 bases, with 3 bases left between them. Germline values: CDR1 SGHTA, CDR2 FQGTGA. CDR3 loop: CASSLTGYNEQFF. CDR3 sequence (DNA): TGTGCCAGCAGCTTAACAGGCTACAATGAGCAGTTCTTC. The full variable domain, in which reference TRBV7-3 and TRBJ2-1 provide the parts outside the CDR3, is GAGVSQTPSNKVTEKGKYVELRCDPISGHTALYWYRQSLGQGPEFLIYFQGTGAADDSGLPNDRFFAVRPEGSVSTLKIQRTERGDSAVYLCASSLTGYNEQFFGPGTRLTVL.

The genes are TRBV6-5 and TRBJ2-7, with 7 bases matching TRBD2. CDR3 length: 12 residues. Germline assignment: CDR1 MNHEY and CDR2 SVGAGI. The J segment lost 5 bases and the V segment lost 6 bases, leaving 4 bases of the junction unmatched. CDR3 sequence: CASRTLADEQYF. As DNA, the CDR3 is TGTGCCAGCAGGACTCTAGCGGACGAGCAGTACTTC.

This chain connects TRBV6-1 to TRBJ2-1, with D unresolved. The CDR3 is 13 residues long. Trimming removed 1 base from V and 5 bases from J, with 6 bases in between. Germline V gene sequence: CDR1 MNHNS, CDR2 SASEGT. The CDR3 is CASSEGVNNEQFF. The CDR3 nucleotides are TGTGCCAGCAGTGAAGGGGTAAACAATGAGCAGTTCTTC.

The chain has TRBV5-6 and TRBJ2-5; D might be TRBD1 (5 bases). The CDR3 runs 16 residues. Germline values: CDR1 SGHDT, CDR2 YYEEEE. The ends were cut back, 1 base at V and 1 base at J, with 14 bases in the middle. The CDR3: CASSLIIREFQETQYF. The CDR3 bases are TGTGCCAGCAGCTTGATTATCAGGGAATTCCAAGAGACCCAGTACTTC.

The V and J genes are TRBV14 and TRBJ2-5; D gene uncertain. The V gene lost 6 bases and the J gene lost 5 bases, with 16 bases spanning the gap. Germline values: CDR1 SGHDN, CDR2 FVKESK. The CDR3 runs 14 residues. As DNA, the CDR3 is TGTGCCAGCAGTTCCCCGATCAGACCTGAGACCCAGTACTTC. Protein: CASSSPIRPETQYF.

The CDR3 is CASTRGGAAMNTEAFF. The CDR3, as DNA: TGTGCCAGCACTAGAGGCGGGGCAGCCATGAACACTGAAGCTTTCTTT. The V call is TRBV28, the J call TRBJ1-1; D is perhaps TRBD1 (5 bases). Germline V gene lookup returns CDR1 MDHEN and CDR2 SYDVKM. The CDR3 contains 16 residues. Between the trimmed V and J ends, which lost 7 bases and 0 bases, there was a span of 18 bases.

The chain uses TRBV9 and TRBJ1-6; 8 bases align to TRBD1. Trimming cost V 3 bases and J 7 bases; bases outside gene matches: 3. Per the germline V gene, CDR1 is SGDLS and CDR2 is YYNGEE. This CDR3 spans 14 amino acids. CDR3 sequence (DNA): TGTGCCAGCAGCGCGTGGGACAGGAATTCACCCCTCCACTTT. Translated: CASSAWDRNSPLHF.

The CDR3 here is CASSITGVDNSPLHF. In DNA, the CDR3 is TGTGCCAGCAGCATTACAGGGGTCGATAATTCACCCCTCCACTTT. The V and J genes are TRBV9 and TRBJ1-6; 7 positions match TRBD1. Looked up from germline, CDR1 is SGDLS and CDR2 is YYNGEE. J lost 5 bases, V lost 4 bases, and 6 bases had no gene match. The CDR3 spans 15 residues. Combining the CDR3 with reference TRBV9 and TRBJ1-6 gives the whole variable domain DSGVTQTPKHLITATGQRVTLRCSPRSGDLSVYWYQQSLDQGLQFLIQYYNGEERAKGNILERFSAQQFPDLHSELNLSSLELGDSALYFCASSITGVDNSPLHFGNGTRLTVT.

The chain employs TRBV28 and TRBJ2-7; 13 bases are shared with TRBD2. Germline CDR1 reads MDHEN; CDR2 reads SYDVKM. V shed 4 bases, J shed 1 base, and the junction held 1 base outside the gene matches. CDR3 length: 15 residues. CDR3 bases: TGTGCCAGCAGTTCGGGACTAGCGGGGTCCTACGAGCAGTACTTC. As protein: CASSSGLAGSYEQYF.

J is TRBJ1-1 and V is TRBV5-1; 7 positions agree with TRBD1. With V trimmed by 0 bases and J by 0 bases, 2 bases remained unmatched. Looked up from germline, CDR1 is SGHRS and CDR2 is YFSETQ. This CDR3 has 15 residues. The CDR3: CASSLVGTVNTEAFF. The CDR3, as DNA: TGCGCCAGCAGCTTGGTCGGGACAGTGAACACTGAAGCTTTCTTT.

V and J are TRBV6-6 and TRBJ1-2; 7 bases align to TRBD1. The CDR3 has 15 amino acids. Germline V gives CDR1 MNHNY, CDR2 SVGAGI (reference sequence). Losses at the gene ends were 6 bases for V and 2 bases for J; bases not matched to a gene: 9. The CDR3 bases are TGTGCCAGCAGGAAGGGGACAGAACCCAACTATGGCTACACCTTC. This translates into CASRKGTEPNYGYTF.

V gene TRBV23-1 combines with J gene TRBJ1-3; no reliable D call. TRBV23-1 is reported as an ORF; its role is uncertain. The CDR3 runs to 17 residues. The V and J ends lost 4 bases and 1 base respectively, with 17 bases between them. The CDR3 reads CASSPIPQNRSGNTIYF. The DNA for the CDR3 is TGCGCCAGCAGTCCAATACCACAGAACCGTTCTGGAAACACCATATATTTT.

This rearrangement joins TRBV7-9 to TRBJ2-3, with D perhaps TRBD1 (7 bases). The V gene's germline CDR1 is SEHNR and CDR2 FQNEAQ (reference sequence). CDR3 length equals 19 residues. The V gene lost 0 bases and the J gene lost 4 bases, with 23 bases spanning the gap. CDR3 region: CASSLAGYGGTVGPDTQYF. CDR3 nucleotides: TGTGCCAGCAGCTTAGCGGGCTACGGAGGGACAGTTGGTCCAGATACGCAGTATTTT.

V is TRBV27 and J is TRBJ2-1; D gene ambiguous. Trimming pared 2 bases from V and 10 bases from J, leaving 12 bases between. CDR1 MNHEY and CDR2 SMNVEV come from the germline V gene (reference sequence). This CDR3 region has 13 residues. This chain's CDR3 is CASSLVAGSEQFF. The CDR3 coding sequence is TGTGCCAGCAGTTTAGTCGCAGGCTCAGAGCAGTTCTTC.

J is TRBJ2-2 and V is TRBV27, with D possibly TRBD1 on 5 matching bases. From germline, CDR1 is MNHEY and CDR2 SMNVEV (reference sequence). The CDR3 contains 15 residues. V was shortened by 3 bases and J by 0 bases, with 8 bases between the two germline ends. In DNA, the CDR3 is TGTGCCAGCAGTTTGGACACCTCGAACACCGGGGAGCTGTTTTTT. It is translated as CASSLDTSNTGELFF.

The V gene is TRBV28, the J gene TRBJ1-2, with D maybe TRBD1 (5 bases). This CDR3 region has 12 residues. The V gene lost 5 bases and the J gene lost 6 bases, with 10 bases spanning the gap. Germline V CDR1 and CDR2: MDHEN, SYDVKM. The CDR3 sequence is CASSGTDDGYTF. The CDR3 nucleotides read TGTGCCAGCAGTGGGACCGACGATGGCTACACCTTC.